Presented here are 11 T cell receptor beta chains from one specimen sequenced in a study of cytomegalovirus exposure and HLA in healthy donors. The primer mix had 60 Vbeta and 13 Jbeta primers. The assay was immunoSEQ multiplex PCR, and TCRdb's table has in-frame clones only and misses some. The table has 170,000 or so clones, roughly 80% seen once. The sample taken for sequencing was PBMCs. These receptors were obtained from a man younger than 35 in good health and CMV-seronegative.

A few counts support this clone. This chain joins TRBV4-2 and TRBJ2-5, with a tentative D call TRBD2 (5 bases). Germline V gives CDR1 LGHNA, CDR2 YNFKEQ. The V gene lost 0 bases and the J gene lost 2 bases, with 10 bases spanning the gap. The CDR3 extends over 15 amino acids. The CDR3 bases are TGTGCCAGCAGCCAAGATCGAACGGGGCAAGAGACCCAGTACTTC. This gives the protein CASSQDRTGQETQYF.

The CDR3 DNA is TGCGCCAGCAGCCGCAGGGTCGGGAGTTCCTACAATGAGCAGTTCTTC. Protein product: CASSRRVGSSYNEQFF. The rearrangement uses TRBV4-3 and TRBJ2-1; D is perhaps TRBD2 (6 bases). V was trimmed by 4 bases and J by 1 base, leaving 14 bases between them. The CDR3 is 16 amino acids. Germline CDR1 and CDR2: LGHNA and YSLEER.

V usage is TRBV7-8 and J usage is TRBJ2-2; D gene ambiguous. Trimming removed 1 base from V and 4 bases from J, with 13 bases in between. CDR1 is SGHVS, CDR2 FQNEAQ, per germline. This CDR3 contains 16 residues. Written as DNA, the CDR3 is TGTGCCAGCAGCTTAGGAACGGGTCCAGCCACCGGGGAGCTGTTTTTT. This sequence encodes CASSLGTGPATGELFF.

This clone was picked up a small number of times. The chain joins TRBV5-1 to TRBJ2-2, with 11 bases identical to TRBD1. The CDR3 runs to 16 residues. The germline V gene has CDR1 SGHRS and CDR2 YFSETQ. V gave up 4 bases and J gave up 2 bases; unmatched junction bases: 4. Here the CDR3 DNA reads TGCGCCAGCAGCCCGGGACAGGGGGGAAACACCGGGGAGCTGTTTTTT. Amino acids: CASSPGQGGNTGELFF.

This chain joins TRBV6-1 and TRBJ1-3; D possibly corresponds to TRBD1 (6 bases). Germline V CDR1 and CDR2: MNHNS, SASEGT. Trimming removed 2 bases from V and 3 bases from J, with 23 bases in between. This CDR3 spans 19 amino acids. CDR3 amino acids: CASSESLIRDWDIGNTIYF. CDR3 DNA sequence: TGTGCCAGCAGTGAATCGCTCATTCGGGATTGGGACATTGGAAACACCATATATTTT.

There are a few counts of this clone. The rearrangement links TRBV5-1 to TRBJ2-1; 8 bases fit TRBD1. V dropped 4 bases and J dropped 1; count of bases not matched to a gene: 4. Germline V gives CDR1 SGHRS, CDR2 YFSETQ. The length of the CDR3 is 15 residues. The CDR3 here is CASSPGTGSYNEQFF. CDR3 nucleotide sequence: TGCGCCAGCAGCCCTGGGACAGGTTCCTACAATGAGCAGTTCTTC. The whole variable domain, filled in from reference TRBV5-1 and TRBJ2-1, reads KAGVTQTPRYLIKTRGQQVTLSCSPISGHRSVSWYQQTPGQGLQFLFEYFSETQRNKGNFPGRFSGRQFSNSRSEMNVSTLELGDSALYLCASSPGTGSYNEQFFGPGTRLTVL.

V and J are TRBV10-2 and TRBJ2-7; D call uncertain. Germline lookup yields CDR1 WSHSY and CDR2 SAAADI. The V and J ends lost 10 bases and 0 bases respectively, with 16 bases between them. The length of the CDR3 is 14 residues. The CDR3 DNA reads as TGCGCCACAGCGATCAAACCTAACTCCTACGAGCAGTACTTC. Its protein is CATAIKPNSYEQYF.

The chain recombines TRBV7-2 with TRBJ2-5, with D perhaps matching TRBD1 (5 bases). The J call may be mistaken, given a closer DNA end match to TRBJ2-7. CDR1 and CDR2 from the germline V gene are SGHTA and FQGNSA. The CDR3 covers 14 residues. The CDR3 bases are TGTGCCAGCAGCTTATGGGCCGGACAATACGAGCAGTACTTC. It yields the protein CASSLWAGQYEQYF.

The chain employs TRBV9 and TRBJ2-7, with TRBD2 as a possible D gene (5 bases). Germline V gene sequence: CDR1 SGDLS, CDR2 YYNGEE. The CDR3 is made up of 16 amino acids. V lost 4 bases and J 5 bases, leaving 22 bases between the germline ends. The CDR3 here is CASSLGGLLTLHEQYF. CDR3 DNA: TGTGCCAGCAGCCTCGGTGGACTGCTCACACTTCACGAGCAGTACTTC.

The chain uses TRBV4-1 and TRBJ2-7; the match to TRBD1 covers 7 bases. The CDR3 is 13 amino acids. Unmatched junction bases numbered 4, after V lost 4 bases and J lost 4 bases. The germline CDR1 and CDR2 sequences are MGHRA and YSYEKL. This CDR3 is CASSPGTDYEQYF. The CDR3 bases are TGCGCCAGCAGCCCCGGGACAGATTACGAGCAGTACTTC.

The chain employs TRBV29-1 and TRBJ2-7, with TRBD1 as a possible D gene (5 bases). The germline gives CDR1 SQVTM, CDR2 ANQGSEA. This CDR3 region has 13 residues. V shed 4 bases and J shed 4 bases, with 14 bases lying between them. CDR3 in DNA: TGCAGCGTTGGGCCAGGGAAGACGTACGAGCAGTACTTC. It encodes CSVGPGKTYEQYF.